This TCR beta chain was identified in a study of T cells in Graves' hyperthyroidism and ophthalmopathy. Turning to the study itself: At the time of initial diagnosis and before any treatment, peripheral blood was collected. Study-wide results and caveats: Ophthalmopathy was told apart from stable hyperthyroidism by a 13 V-J model.

The germline gives CDR1 SQVTM, CDR2 ANQGSEA. The CDR3 loop spans 15 amino acids. Trimming took 4 bases from V and 5 from J; bases not matched to a gene: 11. Clinical symptoms, serum thyroxine and TRAb, thyroid ultrasound and orbital computed tomography were used for the diagnoses. The table lists this clonotype with a few counts. Its cognate antigen is unknown. This may stem from a read error, because a much larger clone lies one nucleotide away. Amplified regions were TCR beta CDR3 sequences from RNA transcripts. Using the HTBI primer set, a first-round RT-PCR was run on the TCR CDR3. MiXCR was run by TCRdb on the multiplex PCR reads, yielding one entry per CDR3 protein. The repertoire consists of about 400,000 distinct CDR3 sequences, with more than 12% occurring once and the leading ten covering 28%.

Sequenced sample: blood. The source is a man aged 50 or older with Graves' ophthalmopathy. The rearrangement uses TRBV29-1 and TRBJ2-3; 8 bases align to TRBD2. This chain's CDR3 is CSVGLANSRGDTQYF. The DNA of the CDR3 is TGCAGCGTTGGACTAGCGAATTCACGGGGAGATACGCAGTATTTT.